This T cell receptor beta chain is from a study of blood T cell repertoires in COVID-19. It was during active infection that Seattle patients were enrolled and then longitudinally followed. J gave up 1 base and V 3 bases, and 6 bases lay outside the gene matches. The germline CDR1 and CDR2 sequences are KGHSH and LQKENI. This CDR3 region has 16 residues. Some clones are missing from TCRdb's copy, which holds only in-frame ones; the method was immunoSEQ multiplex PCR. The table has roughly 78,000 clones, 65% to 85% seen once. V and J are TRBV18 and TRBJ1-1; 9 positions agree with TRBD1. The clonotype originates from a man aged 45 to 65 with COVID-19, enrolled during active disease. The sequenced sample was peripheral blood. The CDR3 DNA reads TGTGCCAGCTCACCGTCGGTGGACAGGGGGAACACTGAAGCTTTCTTT. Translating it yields CASSPSVDRGNTEAFF.